This T cell receptor beta chain came from a study of T cell responses to AZD1222 COVID-19 vaccine. This clone was seen just once. Only in-frame clones appear in the TCRdb table, and some are missing; sequencing was by immunoSEQ multiplex PCR. The sample comprises fewer than 80,000 clones, about 91% of which are singletons, and about 9.1% rests with the top ten. The CDR3 consists of 14 residues. Germline values: CDR1 MNHEY, CDR2 SVGAGI. Trimming took 5 bases from V and 0 from J, leaving 8 bases between them. This material consisted of peripheral blood, taken 28 days after the second dose of the MenACWY control vaccine. The TCR was taken from an adult who received the MenACWY meningococcal vaccine as a control. The genes are TRBV6-5 and TRBJ1-5, with D unresolved. The CDR3 is CASSQFNSNQPQHF. The CDR3 region has the DNA TGTGCCAGCAGTCAGTTTAATAGCAATCAGCCCCAGCATTTT.